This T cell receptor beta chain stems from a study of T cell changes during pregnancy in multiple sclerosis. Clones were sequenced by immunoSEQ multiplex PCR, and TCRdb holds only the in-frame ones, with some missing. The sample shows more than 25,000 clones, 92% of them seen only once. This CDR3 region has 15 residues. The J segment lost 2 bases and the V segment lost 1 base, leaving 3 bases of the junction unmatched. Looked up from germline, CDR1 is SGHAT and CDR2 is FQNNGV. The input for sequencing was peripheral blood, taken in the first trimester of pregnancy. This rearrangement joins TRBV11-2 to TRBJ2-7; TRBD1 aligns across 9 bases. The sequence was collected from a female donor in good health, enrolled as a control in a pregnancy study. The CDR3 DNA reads TGTGCCAGCAGCTTAGGGGACAGGGCTACCTACGAGCAGTACTTC. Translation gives CASSLGDRATYEQYF.